This TCR beta chain was profiled in a study of control samples from healthy donors and cancer patients. The junction had 2 bases not matched to a gene; V was cut back by 5 bases and J by 2 bases. CDR3 length: 13 residues. CDR1 and CDR2 from the germline V gene are SGHKS and YYEKEE (reference sequence). Only in-frame clones appear in the TCRdb table, and some are missing; sequencing was by immunoSEQ multiplex PCR. The data hold approximately 26,000 clones, with approximately 90% observed a single time. Source material: PBMCs. The clonotype originates from a man aged 45-60 years with lung cancer. The chain employs TRBV5-5 and TRBJ2-7, with 9 bases matching TRBD2. The CDR3 here is CASRAGGTYEQYF. CDR3 DNA: TGTGCCAGCAGGGCGGGGGGGACCTACGAGCAGTACTTC.